Listed below are T cell receptor beta chains from one sample, sequenced in a study of neurological immune-mediated disorders. One entry per CDR3 protein, called by TCRdb with MiXCR from the 5' RACE reads. Of under 11,000 distinct CDR3 sequences listed, 20% to 25% are singletons. What was sequenced was CD8+ T cells from blood. Every receptor here comes from a woman in her 40s with multiple sclerosis. The CDR3 runs from the conserved cysteine through the conserved F or W. The D gene is left open where the match is weak. A clone size is listed for some rows: how often the clone was seen (once, few, many), or a class if it is expanded.

CASSYDRSYEQYF	TGTGCCAGCAGCTATGACAGGTCCTACGAGCAGTACTTC	.	TRBJ2-7	TRBV6-6	.
CASSSRGTSTDTQYF	TGTGCCAGCAGCTCCAGGGGAACAAGCACAGATACGCAGTATTTT	.	TRBJ2-3	TRBV7-8	many
CATQASMNTEAFF	TGTGCCACCCAAGCATCCATGAACACTGAAGCTTTCTTT	.	TRBJ1-1	TRBV24-1	few
CASSEGGLGEKLFF	TGTGCCAGCAGTGAGGGCGGCCTCGGAGAAAAACTGTTTTTT	.	TRBJ1-4	TRBV2	.
CASSLSGPTYEQYF	TGTGCCAGCAGCTTATCAGGGCCCACCTACGAGCAGTACTTC	.	TRBJ2-7	TRBV7-2	many
CASKRDSNQPQHF	TGTGCCAGCAAGAGGGATAGCAATCAGCCCCAGCATTTT	.	TRBJ1-5	TRBV2	.
CASSPQGDEQYF	TGTGCCAGCAGTCCCCAGGGCGACGAGCAGTACTTC	.	TRBJ2-7	TRBV12-3/TRBV12-4	.
CASSLGAGNYGYTF	TGTGCCAGCAGCTTGGGGGCGGGTAACTATGGCTACACCTTC	.	TRBJ1-2	TRBV11-2	.
CSVEDPGPTDNEQFF	TGCAGCGTTGAAGATCCGGGACCGACCGACAATGAGCAGTTCTTC	.	TRBJ2-1	TRBV29-1	many
CAWSHKIVYNEQFF	TGTGCCTGGAGCCATAAAATAGTATACAATGAGCAGTTCTTC	.	TRBJ2-1	TRBV30	.
CASSLQGVGTGELFF	TGTGCCAGCAGCCTCCAGGGAGTGGGGACCGGGGAGCTGTTTTTT	.	TRBJ2-2	TRBV7-6	many
CASSLGVTTYNEQFF	TGCGCCAGCAGCTTGGGAGTTACTACCTACAATGAGCAGTTCTTC	.	TRBJ2-1	TRBV5-1	medium-sized
CASSFEGVNTEAFF	TGTGCCAGCAGCTTTGAAGGGGTGAACACTGAAGCTTTCTTT	.	TRBJ1-1	TRBV7-8	many
CASSSRAGHEQFF	TGTGCCAGCAGTTCGCGGGCCGGACATGAGCAGTTCTTC	.	TRBJ2-1	TRBV7-8	.
CASRYRDSTDTQYF	TGTGCCAGCCGCTACCGGGACAGCACAGATACGCAGTATTTT	.	TRBJ2-3	TRBV7-8	medium-sized
CASSYSVGVRNTEAFF	TGTGCCAGCAGTTACTCGGTGGGGGTCCGGAACACTGAAGCTTTCTTT	.	TRBJ1-1	TRBV6-5	.
CSAAGEGNEQFF	TGCAGCGCCGCCGGGGAGGGCAATGAGCAGTTCTTC	TRBD2	TRBJ2-1	TRBV29-1	many
CASSPTGYSNQPQHF	TGTGCCAGCAGTCCCACGGGGTATAGCAATCAGCCCCAGCATTTT	.	TRBJ1-5	TRBV6-5	many
CSAETSGETQYF	TGCAGCGCCGAAACTAGTGGTGAGACCCAGTACTTC	.	TRBJ2-5	TRBV29-1	.
CASSQGLLQSNQPQHF	TGTGCCAGCAGCCAAGGTCTTCTTCAGAGCAATCAGCCCCAGCATTTT	.	TRBJ1-5	TRBV3-1	large
CASSALTSGSSYEQYF	TGTGCCAGCAGTGCCCTGACTAGCGGGAGCTCCTACGAGCAGTACTTC	TRBD2	TRBJ2-7	TRBV6-1	once
CSAAEGTEAFF	TGCAGTGCTGCCGAGGGCACTGAAGCTTTCTTT	.	TRBJ1-1	TRBV20-1	medium-sized
CSARDLAGAVGETQYF	TGCAGTGCTAGAGATCTAGCGGGGGCCGTTGGGGAGACCCAGTACTTC	TRBD2	TRBJ2-5	TRBV20-1	medium-sized
CASSLRGLMADTQYF	TGTGCCAGCAGTTTAAGGGGACTAATGGCAGATACGCAGTATTTT	TRBD2	TRBJ2-3	TRBV12-3/TRBV12-4	.